This T cell receptor (beta chain) originates from a study of blood T cell repertoires in COVID-19. Across the whole study: Acute-phase and convalescent COVID-19 samples originated in the United States, Italy and Spain. In each case, the material was cDNA or gDNA derived from T cells, B-cell-depleted T cells, or PBMCs.

This CDR3 has 13 amino acids. V gave up 3 bases and J gave up 4 bases, with 8 bases separating them. The V gene's germline CDR1 is KGHDR and CDR2 SFDVKD. Authors' analysis steps: Amplifying reference gene primers gave estimates of nucleated cell counts. Here immunoSEQ multiplex PCR was the method, and the copy in TCRdb shows in-frame clones only, minus some. V and J calls and clone size are those listed in that table; D and trimming were worked out from the DNA. Of about 180,000 clones in the sample, approximately 83% were seen once. Sequences were obtained from peripheral blood. The sequence was obtained from a man between 60 and 75 years old with acute or convalescent COVID-19. The chain employs TRBV24-1 and TRBJ2-5, with D possibly matching TRBD1 (5 bases). In nucleotides, the CDR3 is TGTGCCACCAGTGATGGGGCACCAGAGACCCAGTACTTC. It is translated as CATSDGAPETQYF.